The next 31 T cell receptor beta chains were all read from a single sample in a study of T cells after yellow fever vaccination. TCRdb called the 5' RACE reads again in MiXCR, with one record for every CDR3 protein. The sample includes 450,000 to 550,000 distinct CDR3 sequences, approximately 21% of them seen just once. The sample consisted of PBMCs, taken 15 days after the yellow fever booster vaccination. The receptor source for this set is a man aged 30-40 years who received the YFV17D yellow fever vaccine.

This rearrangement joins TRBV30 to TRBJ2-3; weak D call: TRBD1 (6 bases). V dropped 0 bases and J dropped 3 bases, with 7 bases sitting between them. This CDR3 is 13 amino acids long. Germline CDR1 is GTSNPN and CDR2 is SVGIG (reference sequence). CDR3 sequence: CAWSVQGTDTQYF. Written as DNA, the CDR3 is TGTGCCTGGAGTGTGCAGGGGACAGATACGCAGTATTTT.

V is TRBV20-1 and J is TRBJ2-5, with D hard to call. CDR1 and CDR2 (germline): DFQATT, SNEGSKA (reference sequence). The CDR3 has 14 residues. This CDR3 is CSRGRPGLQETQYF. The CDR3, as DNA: TGCAGCCGCGGACGCCCGGGCCTCCAAGAGACCCAGTACTTC.

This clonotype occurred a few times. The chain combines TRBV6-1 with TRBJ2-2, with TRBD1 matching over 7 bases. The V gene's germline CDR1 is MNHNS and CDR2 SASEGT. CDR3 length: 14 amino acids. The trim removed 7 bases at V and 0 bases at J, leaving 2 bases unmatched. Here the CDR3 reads CASNQGANTGELFF. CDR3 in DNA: TGTGCCAGCAACCAGGGGGCGAACACCGGGGAGCTGTTTTTT.

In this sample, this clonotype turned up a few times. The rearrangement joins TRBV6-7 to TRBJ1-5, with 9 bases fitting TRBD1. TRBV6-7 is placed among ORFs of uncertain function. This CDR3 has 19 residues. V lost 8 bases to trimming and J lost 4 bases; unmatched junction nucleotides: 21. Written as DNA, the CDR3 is TGTGCCAGCGGCCCACCCGGGACAGGGAAGGTTGTGGGGAATCAGCCCCAGCATTTT. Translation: CASGPPGTGKVVGNQPQHF.

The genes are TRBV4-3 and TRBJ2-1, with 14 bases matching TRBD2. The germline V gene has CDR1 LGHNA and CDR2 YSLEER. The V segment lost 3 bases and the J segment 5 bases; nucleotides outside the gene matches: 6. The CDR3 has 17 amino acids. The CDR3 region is CASSHLLTSGRDNEQFF. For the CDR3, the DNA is TGCGCCAGCAGCCACCTTCTGACTAGCGGGAGGGACAATGAGCAGTTCTTC.

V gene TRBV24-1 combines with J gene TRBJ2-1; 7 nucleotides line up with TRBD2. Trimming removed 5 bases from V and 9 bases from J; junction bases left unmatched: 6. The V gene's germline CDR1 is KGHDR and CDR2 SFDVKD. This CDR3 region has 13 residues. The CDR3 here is CATSGTSLSEQFF. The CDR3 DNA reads TGTGCCACCAGTGGGACTAGTTTGAGTGAGCAGTTCTTC.

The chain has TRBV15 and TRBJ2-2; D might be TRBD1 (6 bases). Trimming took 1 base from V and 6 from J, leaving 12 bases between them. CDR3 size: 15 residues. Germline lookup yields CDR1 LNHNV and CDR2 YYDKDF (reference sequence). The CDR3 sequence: CATSRVRQAPGELFF. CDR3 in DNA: TGTGCCACCAGCAGAGTAAGACAGGCCCCCGGGGAGCTGTTTTTT.

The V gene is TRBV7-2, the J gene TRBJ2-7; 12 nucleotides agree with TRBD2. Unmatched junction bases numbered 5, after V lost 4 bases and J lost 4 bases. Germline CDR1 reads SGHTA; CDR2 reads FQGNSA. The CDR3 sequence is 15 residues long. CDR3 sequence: CASSSATSGRYEQYF. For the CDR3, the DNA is TGTGCCAGCAGCTCCGCGACTAGCGGGAGATACGAGCAGTACTTC.

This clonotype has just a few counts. The DNA for the CDR3 is TGCAGCGTTGTTACGATAGGGGCCTCCTCCTACAATGAGCAGTTCTTC. This gives the protein CSVVTIGASSYNEQFF. The genes are TRBV29-1 and TRBJ2-1; D may be TRBD1 (5 bases). V gave up 4 bases and J gave up 0 bases, with 16 bases separating them. The germline CDR1 and CDR2 sequences are SQVTM and ANQGSEA. The CDR3 is made up of 16 amino acids.

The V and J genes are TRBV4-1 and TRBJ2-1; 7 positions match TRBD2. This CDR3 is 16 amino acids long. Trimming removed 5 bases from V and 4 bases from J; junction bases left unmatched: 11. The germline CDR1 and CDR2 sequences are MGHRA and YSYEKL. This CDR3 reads CASSRSSGNEYNEQFF. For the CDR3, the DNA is TGCGCCAGCAGCAGGAGCAGCGGGAACGAATACAATGAGCAGTTCTTC.

DNA of the CDR3: TGTGCCAGCAGCCAAGCTCAGGGTGTCGGGGAGCTGTTTTTT. This codes for CASSQAQGVGELFF. V and J are TRBV4-2 and TRBJ2-2; D perhaps matches TRBD1 (5 bases). The germline CDR1 and CDR2 sequences are LGHNA and YNFKEQ. There are 14 residues in the CDR3. Between the trimmed V and J ends, which lost 1 base and 7 bases, there was a span of 10 bases.

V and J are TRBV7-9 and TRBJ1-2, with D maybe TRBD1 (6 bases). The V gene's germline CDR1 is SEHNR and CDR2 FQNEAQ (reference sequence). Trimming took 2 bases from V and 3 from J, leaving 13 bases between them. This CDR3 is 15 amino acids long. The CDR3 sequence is CASSLYQGYDYGYTF. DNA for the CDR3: TGTGCCAGCAGCTTATACCAGGGGTATGACTATGGCTACACCTTC.

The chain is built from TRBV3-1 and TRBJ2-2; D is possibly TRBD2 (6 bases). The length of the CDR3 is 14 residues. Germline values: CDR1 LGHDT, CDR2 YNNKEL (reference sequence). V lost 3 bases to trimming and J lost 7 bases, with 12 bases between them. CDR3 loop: CASSQGGVVGELFF. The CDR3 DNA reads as TGTGCCAGCAGCCAGGGAGGAGTGGTCGGGGAGCTGTTTTTT.

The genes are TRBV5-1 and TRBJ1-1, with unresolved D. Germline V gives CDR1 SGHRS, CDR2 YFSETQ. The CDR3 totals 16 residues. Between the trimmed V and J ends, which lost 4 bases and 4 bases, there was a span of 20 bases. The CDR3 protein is CASSTRTFQSGTEAFF. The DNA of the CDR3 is TGCGCCAGCAGCACCCGGACCTTTCAGAGTGGCACTGAAGCTTTCTTT.

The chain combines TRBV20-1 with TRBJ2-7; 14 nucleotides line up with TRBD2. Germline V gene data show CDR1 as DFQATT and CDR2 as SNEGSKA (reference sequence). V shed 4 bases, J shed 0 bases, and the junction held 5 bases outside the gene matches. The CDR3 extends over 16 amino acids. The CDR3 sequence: CSAIGTSGRTSYEQYF. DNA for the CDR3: TGCAGTGCTATTGGGACTAGCGGGAGAACCTCCTACGAGCAGTACTTC.

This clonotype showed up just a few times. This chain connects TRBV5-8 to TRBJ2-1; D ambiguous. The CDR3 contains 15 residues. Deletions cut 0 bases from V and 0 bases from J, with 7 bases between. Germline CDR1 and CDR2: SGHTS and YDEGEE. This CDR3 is CASSLAWSSYNEQFF. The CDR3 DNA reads TGTGCCAGCAGCTTGGCTTGGAGCTCCTACAATGAGCAGTTCTTC.

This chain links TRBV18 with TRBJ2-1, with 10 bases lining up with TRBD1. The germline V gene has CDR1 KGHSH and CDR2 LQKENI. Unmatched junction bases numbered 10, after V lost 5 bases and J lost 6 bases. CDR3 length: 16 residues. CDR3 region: CASSARQGAVINEQFF. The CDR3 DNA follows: TGTGCCAGCTCAGCTAGACAGGGGGCCGTTATCAATGAGCAGTTCTTC.

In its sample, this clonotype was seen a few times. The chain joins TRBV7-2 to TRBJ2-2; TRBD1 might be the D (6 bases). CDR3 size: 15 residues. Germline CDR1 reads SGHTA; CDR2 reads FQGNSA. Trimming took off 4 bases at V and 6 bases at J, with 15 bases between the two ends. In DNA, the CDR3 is TGTGCCAGCAGCTCAGGACAGTGGCGGTCCGGGGAGCTGTTTTTT. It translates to CASSSGQWRSGELFF.

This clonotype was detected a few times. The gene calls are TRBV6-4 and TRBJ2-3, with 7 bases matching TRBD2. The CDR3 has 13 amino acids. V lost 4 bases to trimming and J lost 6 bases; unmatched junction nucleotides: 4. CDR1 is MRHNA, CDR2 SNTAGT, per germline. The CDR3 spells CASSVTSADTQYF. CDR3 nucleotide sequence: TGTGCCAGCAGTGTCACTAGCGCGGATACGCAGTATTTT.

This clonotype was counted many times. CDR3 DNA: TGTGCTTCCGGGACAGATACGCAGTATTTT. Residues: CASGTDTQYF. The chain carries TRBV12-3 or TRBV12-4 and TRBJ2-3; D is uncertain. The CDR3 sequence is 10 residues long.

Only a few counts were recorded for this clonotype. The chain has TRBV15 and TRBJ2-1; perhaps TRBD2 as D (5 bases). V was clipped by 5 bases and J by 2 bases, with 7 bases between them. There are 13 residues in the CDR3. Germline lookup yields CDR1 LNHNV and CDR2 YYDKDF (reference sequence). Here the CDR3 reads CATSPGTYNEQFF. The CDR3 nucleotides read TGTGCCACCAGCCCGGGGACCTACAATGAGCAGTTCTTC.

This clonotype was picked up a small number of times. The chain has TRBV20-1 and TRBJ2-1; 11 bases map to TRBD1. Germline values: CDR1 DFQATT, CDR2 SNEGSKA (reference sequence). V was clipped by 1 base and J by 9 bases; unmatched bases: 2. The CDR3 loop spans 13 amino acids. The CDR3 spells CSARVDRGPEQFF. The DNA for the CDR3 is TGCAGTGCTAGAGTGGACAGGGGGCCTGAGCAGTTCTTC.

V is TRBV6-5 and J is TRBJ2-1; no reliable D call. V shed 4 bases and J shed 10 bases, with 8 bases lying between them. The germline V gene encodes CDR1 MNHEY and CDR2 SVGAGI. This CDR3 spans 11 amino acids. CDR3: CASSSRHEQFF. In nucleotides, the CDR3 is TGTGCCAGCAGTTCCAGACACGAGCAGTTCTTC.

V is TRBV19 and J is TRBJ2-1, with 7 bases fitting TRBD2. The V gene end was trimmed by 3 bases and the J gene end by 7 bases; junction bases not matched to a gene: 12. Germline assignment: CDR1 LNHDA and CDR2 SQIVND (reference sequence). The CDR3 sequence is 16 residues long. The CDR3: CASSMVGLAAANEQFF. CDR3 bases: TGTGCCAGTAGTATGGTTGGGCTAGCGGCTGCGAATGAGCAGTTCTTC.

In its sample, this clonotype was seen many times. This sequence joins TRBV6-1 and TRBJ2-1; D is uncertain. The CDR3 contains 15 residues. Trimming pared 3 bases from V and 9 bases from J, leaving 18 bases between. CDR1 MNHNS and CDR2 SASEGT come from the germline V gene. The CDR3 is CASSDNSLVGIEQFF. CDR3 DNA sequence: TGTGCCAGCAGTGACAACAGCCTCGTGGGCATTGAGCAGTTCTTC.

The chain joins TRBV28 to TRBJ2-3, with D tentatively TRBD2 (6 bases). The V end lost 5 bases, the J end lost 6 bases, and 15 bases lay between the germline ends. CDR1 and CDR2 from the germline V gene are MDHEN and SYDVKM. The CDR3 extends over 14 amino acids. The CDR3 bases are TGTGCCAGCAGTCTGGGACGGGGGTGGGATACGCAGTATTTT. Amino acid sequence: CASSLGRGWDTQYF. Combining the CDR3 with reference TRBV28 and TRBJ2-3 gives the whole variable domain DVKVTQSSRYLVKRTGEKVFLECVQDMDHENMFWYRQDPGLGLRLIYFSYDVKMKEKGDIPEGYSVSREKKERFSLILESASTNQTSMYLCASSLGRGWDTQYFGPGTRLTVL.

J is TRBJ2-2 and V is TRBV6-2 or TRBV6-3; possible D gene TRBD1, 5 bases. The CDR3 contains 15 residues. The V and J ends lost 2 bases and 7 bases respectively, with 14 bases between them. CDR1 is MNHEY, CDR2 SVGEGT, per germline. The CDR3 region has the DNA TGTGCCAGCAGTTACCCGGACACCGCCCTCGGGGAGCTGTTTTTT. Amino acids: CASSYPDTALGELFF.

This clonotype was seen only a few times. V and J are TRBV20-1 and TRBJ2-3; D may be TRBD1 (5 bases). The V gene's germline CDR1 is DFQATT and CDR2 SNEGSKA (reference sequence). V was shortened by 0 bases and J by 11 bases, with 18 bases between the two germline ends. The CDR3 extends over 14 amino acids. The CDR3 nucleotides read TGCAGTGCTAGAGACGGGCAGGGCCGACGATTGCAGTATTTT. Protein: CSARDGQGRRLQYF.

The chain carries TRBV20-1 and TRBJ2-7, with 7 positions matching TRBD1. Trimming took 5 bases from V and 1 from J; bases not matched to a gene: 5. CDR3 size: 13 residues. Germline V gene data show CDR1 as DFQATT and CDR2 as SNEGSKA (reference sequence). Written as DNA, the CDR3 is TGCAGTGCTCCCGAGACAGGGTCCTACGAGCAGTACTTC. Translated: CSAPETGSYEQYF.

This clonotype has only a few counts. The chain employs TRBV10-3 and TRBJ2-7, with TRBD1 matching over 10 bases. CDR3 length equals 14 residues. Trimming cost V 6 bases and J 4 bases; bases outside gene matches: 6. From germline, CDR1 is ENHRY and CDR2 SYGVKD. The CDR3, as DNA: TGTGCCATCAGAGGGACAGGGGAGGGGTACGAGCAGTACTTC. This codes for CAIRGTGEGYEQYF.

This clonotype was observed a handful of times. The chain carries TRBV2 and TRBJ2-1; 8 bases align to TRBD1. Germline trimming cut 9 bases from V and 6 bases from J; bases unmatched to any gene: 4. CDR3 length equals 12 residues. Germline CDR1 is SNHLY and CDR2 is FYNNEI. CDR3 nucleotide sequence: TGTGCCAGGAGGACAGGGAGCAATGAGCAGTTCTTC. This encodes CARRTGSNEQFF.